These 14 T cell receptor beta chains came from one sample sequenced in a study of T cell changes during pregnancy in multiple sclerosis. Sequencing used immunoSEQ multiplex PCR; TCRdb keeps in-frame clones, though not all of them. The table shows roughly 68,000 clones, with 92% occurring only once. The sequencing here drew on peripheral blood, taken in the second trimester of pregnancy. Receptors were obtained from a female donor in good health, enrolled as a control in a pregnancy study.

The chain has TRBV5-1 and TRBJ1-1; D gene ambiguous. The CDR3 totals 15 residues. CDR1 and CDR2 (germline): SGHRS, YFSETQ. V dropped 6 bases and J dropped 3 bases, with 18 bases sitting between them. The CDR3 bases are TGCGCCAGCACCTCGAGTCCGATCGGGGACACTGAAGCTTTCTTT. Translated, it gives CASTSSPIGDTEAFF.

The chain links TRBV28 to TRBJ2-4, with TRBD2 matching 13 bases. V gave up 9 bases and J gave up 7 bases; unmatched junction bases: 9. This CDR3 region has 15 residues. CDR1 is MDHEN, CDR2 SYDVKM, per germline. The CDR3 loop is CARRGLAGNVNIQYF. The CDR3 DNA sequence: TGTGCCAGAAGGGGACTAGCGGGGAATGTGAACATTCAGTACTTC.

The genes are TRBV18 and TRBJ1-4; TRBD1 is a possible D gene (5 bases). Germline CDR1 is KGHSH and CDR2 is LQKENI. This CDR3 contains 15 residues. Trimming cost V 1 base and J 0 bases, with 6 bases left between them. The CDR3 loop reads CASSPQGATNEKLFF. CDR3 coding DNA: TGTGCCAGCTCACCACAAGGGGCAACTAATGAAAAACTGTTTTTT.

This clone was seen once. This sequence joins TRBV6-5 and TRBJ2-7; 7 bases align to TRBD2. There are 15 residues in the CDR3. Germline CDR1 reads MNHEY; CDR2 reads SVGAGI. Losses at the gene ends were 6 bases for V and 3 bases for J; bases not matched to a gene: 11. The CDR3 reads CASSRTSVGLYEQYF. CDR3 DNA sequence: TGTGCCAGCAGCCGAACTAGCGTTGGGCTCTACGAGCAGTACTTC.

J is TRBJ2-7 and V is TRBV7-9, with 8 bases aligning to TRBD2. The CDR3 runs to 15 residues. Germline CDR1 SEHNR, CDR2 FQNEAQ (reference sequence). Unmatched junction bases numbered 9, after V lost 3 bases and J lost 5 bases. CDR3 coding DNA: TGTGCCAGCAGCTTTCCCGGGACTAGTGTCCACGAGCAGTACTTC. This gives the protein CASSFPGTSVHEQYF.

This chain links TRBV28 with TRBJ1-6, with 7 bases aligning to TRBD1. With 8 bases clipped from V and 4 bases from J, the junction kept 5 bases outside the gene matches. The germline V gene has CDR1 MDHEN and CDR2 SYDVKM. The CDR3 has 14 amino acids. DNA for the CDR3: TGTGCCAGCCTGGGGACAGCATATAATTCACCCCTCCACTTT. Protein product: CASLGTAYNSPLHF.

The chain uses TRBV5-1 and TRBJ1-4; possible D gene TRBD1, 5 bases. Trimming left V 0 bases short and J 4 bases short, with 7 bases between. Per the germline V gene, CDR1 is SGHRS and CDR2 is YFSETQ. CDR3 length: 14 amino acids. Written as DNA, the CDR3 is TGCGCCAGCAGCTTGGCGGGGGTTAATGAAAAACTGTTTTTT. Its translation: CASSLAGVNEKLFF.

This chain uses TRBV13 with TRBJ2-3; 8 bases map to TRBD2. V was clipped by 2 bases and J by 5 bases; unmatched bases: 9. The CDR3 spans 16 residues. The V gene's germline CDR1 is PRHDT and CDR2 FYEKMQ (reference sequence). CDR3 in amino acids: CASSLRSGGPIDTQYF. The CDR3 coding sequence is TGTGCCAGCAGCTTACGGTCGGGAGGGCCGATAGATACGCAGTATTTT.

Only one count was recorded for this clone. This CDR3 reads CASSLFGTDTQYF. CDR3 in DNA: TGTGCCAGCAGTTTATTCGGGACAGATACGCAGTATTTT. V and J are TRBV6-5 and TRBJ2-3; no firm D call. CDR3 length: 13 amino acids. Trimming took off 4 bases at V and 3 bases at J, with 8 bases between the two ends. CDR1 and CDR2 (germline): MNHEY, SVGAGI.

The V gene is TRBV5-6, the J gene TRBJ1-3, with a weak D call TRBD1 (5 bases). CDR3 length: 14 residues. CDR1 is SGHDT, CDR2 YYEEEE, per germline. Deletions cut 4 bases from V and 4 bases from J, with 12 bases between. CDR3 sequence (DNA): TGTGCCAGCAGCGCTGTGACAGCAGGAAACACCATATATTTT. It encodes CASSAVTAGNTIYF.

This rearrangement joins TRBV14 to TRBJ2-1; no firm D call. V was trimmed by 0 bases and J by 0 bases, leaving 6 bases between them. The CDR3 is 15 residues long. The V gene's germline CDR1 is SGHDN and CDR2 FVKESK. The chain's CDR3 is CASSQDRVSYNEQFF. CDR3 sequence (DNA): TGTGCCAGCAGCCAAGATAGAGTCTCCTACAATGAGCAGTTCTTC. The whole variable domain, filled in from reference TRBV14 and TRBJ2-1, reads EAGVTQFPSHSVIEKGQTVTLRCDPISGHDNLYWYRRVMGKEIKFLLHFVKESKQDESGMPNNRFLAERTGGTYSTLKVQPAELEDSGVYFCASSQDRVSYNEQFFGPGTRLTVL.

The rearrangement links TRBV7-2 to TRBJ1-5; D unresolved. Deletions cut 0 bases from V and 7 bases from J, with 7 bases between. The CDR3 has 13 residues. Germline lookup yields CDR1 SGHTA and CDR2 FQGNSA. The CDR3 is CASSLAREQPQHF. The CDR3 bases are TGTGCCAGCAGCTTAGCGCGGGAACAGCCCCAGCATTTT.

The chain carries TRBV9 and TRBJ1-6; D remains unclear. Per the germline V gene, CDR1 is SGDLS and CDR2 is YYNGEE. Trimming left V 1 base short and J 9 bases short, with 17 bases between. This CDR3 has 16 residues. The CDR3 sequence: CASSVRAGTGSSPLHF. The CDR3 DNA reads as TGTGCCAGCAGCGTACGAGCGGGAACCGGATCTTCACCCCTCCACTTT.

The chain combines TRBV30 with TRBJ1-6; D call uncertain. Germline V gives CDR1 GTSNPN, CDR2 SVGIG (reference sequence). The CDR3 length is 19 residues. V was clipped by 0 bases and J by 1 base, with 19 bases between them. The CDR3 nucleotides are TGTGCCTGGAGTGTCGACGTTTCGGGGAGTGATTCCTATAATTCACCCCTCCACTTT. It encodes CAWSVDVSGSDSYNSPLHF.